This TCR beta chain came from a study of blood T cell repertoires in COVID-19. Deletions cut 1 base from V and 5 bases from J, with 12 bases between. CDR3 length: 14 amino acids. Per the germline V gene, CDR1 is MNHEY and CDR2 is SVGEGT. The repertoire was sequenced with immunoSEQ multiplex PCR; TCRdb's copy has only in-frame clones and lacks some. The data contain just over 75,000 clones, around 83% of them seen just once; the ten biggest clones take up roughly 3.5%. Material for sequencing was peripheral blood. The V call is TRBV6-2 or TRBV6-3, the J call TRBJ2-7; the D gene is possibly TRBD2 (5 bases). This sequence originates from a man aged 45 to 65 with acute or convalescent COVID-19. In DNA form, the CDR3 reads TGTGCCAGCAGTTACTTAACTAGTCCCAACGAGCAGTACTTC. Translation gives CASSYLTSPNEQYF.